The sequence of this T cell receptor (beta chain) was determined in a study of CD8 T cells in Susac syndrome (dated by TCRdb to about 2019). Turning to the overall study: Of the Susac syndrome patients who were sequenced, about 6 had clinically active disease and roughly eight were in clinical remission. At blood withdrawal, Susac syndrome patients were therapy-naive, treated with corticosteroids (with IVIg additionally given to some), or treated with IVIg alone. Repertoire sequencing was used to test whether CD8+ T cell activation and differentiation in Susac syndrome was antigen driven. The study compared CD8+ T cell repertoire clonality among 11 to 12 healthy donors, around 14 Susac syndrome patients and some 16 multiple sclerosis patients. Results and caveats for the whole study, not just this receptor: The number of individuals in the TCR sequencing and HLA analysis was recognized as being relatively small. Clonal expansion was observed in Susac syndrome CD8+ repertoires, with the highest expansion in CD8+ TEMRA cells and greater expansion in clinically active than in remitting patients. Approximately 17 and five Susac-specific public clones were found in the total CD8+ and CD8+ TEMRA repertoires, respectively.

High-throughput TCR beta sequencing profiled peripheral blood CD8+ and CD4+ T cells from healthy donors, Susac syndrome patients and multiple sclerosis patients. The Susac syndrome patients fulfilled recently defined diagnostic criteria for either definite or probable disease. Bulk CD8+ and CD4+ T cells were purified by magnetic negative isolation, while CD8+ TEMRA cells were enriched using FACS. Blood was collected in EDTA tubes and processed within 24 hours, with PBMCs isolated through density gradient centrifugation. PBMCs intended for TCR sequencing were cryopreserved in liquid nitrogen and were subsequently thawed in a 37 degrees C water bath. The sorted or isolated CD4+, CD8+ and CD8+ TEMRA cells had a purity of 90% or higher. A word on this clonotype: The specificity of this receptor is unknown. No much larger clone exists at a distance of one base, and base qualities are not known.

V trim: 4 bases; J trim: 3 bases; unmatched bases: 6. Reading from cysteine to phenylalanine, the CDR3 counts 15 amino acids. Kept here is only the CDR3 DNA, which spans 45 bases and is read in frame from base 1. RNA was extracted with the RNeasy kit and 0.5 to 1 ug was reverse transcribed using random hexamers. The immunoSEQ multiplex PCR assay, which covers 54 Vbeta and 13 Jbeta segments, was used to amplify TCR beta CDR3 regions. To correct PCR amplification bias, a synthetic template baseline was used for both primer optimization and computational correction. Per the authors' processing: Reads were assigned to V, D and J genes according to IMGT and analyzed in immunoSEQ Analyzer, with only productive sequences retained. Clonality was calculated as one minus the Shannon entropy normalized by log2 of the number of productive unique sequences. Public and private clones were assessed among the 100 most prevalent clones of each patient and control. Susac-specific clones were defined as absent from healthy and MS cohorts, roughly 1,100 published viral clones and other ImmuneACCESS disease sequences. TCRdb cleaned the public reads at Q25 with fastp, built clones with MiXCR and kept in-frame beta chains. Rows are unified per CDR3 protein, each entry keeping the most common DNA and genes. These V and J calls originate from TCRdb's pipeline instead of the authors' own analysis. The sample table contains 75,000 to 80,000 distinct CDR3 sequences; only one count was recorded for roughly 94% of them. Together, the top ten hold about 0.5% of the sample.

Recombination joined TRBV12-3 or TRBV12-4 with TRBJ1-1; TRBD1 lines up with 9 middle nucleotides. This TCR derives from a human donor with Susac syndrome. The sequencing input was CD8+ T cells from PBMCs. The CDR3 in this case is CASSSRDRVHTEAFF. DNA sequence: TGTGCCAGCAGTTCCCGGGACAGGGTACACACTGAAGCTTTCTTT.